Below, one T cell receptor (beta chain) is given with its context. The V gene lost 6 bases and the J gene lost 7 bases, with 12 bases spanning the gap. This CDR3 is 12 amino acids long. CDR1 and CDR2 (germline): LGHNA, YNFKEQ. This sample is part of a study of blood T cell repertoires in COVID-19. As for the study in general: Samples taken during acute and convalescent COVID-19 were collected in the United States, Italy and Spain.

Here immunoSEQ multiplex PCR was the method, and the copy in TCRdb shows in-frame clones only, minus some. The table records 250,000 to 400,000 clones, 70% to 90% of them present only once. V and J are TRBV4-2 and TRBJ1-1, with D possibly being TRBD1 (6 bases). Sequencing was carried out using peripheral blood. The source is a woman in her twenties or thirties with COVID-19, enrolled during active disease. The CDR3 is CASSSGQNEAFF. The CDR3 DNA reads as TGTGCCAGCAGTTCAGGACAGAATGAAGCTTTCTTT.